These 21 T cell receptor beta chains were sequenced from one sample in a study of cytomegalovirus exposure and HLA in healthy donors. PCR involved 60 Vbeta and 13 Jbeta primers. Clones were read by immunoSEQ multiplex PCR, and TCRdb kept only the in-frame ones, dropping some. This sample carries tens of thousands of clones, approximately 70% of them seen once, and the ten largest clones take just under 20%. The sequenced sample was PBMCs. The receptors here all came from an older woman in good health and CMV-seropositive.

This rearrangement joins TRBV5-1 to TRBJ1-2, with 7 bases identical to TRBD1. V trimming: 4 bases; J trimming: 1 base; junction bases outside the gene matches: 4. CDR3 length equals 14 residues. CDR1 is SGHRS and CDR2 is YFSETQ in the germline V gene. CDR3 DNA: TGCGCCAGCAGCCCGGGACAGAATAACTATGGCTACACCTTC. It codes for CASSPGQNNYGYTF.

This clone was observed a handful of times. This chain joins TRBV6-6 and TRBJ2-7; D might be TRBD1 (6 bases). Germline lookup yields CDR1 MNHNY and CDR2 SVGAGI (reference sequence). V was trimmed by 10 bases and J by 0 bases, leaving 19 bases between them. This CDR3 has 15 amino acids. The CDR3 is CATWTIQGPSYEQYF. The CDR3 coding sequence is TGTGCCACCTGGACAATACAGGGACCCTCCTACGAGCAGTACTTC.

This rearrangement joins TRBV11-2 to TRBJ1-2, with D tentatively TRBD1 (5 bases). The V gene lost 5 bases and the J gene lost 5 bases, with 12 bases spanning the gap. Germline values: CDR1 SGHAT, CDR2 FQNNGV. The CDR3 loop spans 13 amino acids. CDR3 nucleotides: TGTGCCAGCAGCGCGGGACTGGGATATGGCTACACCTTC. Protein sequence: CASSAGLGYGYTF.

This chain joins TRBV2 and TRBJ1-1, with D maybe TRBD1 (6 bases). With 7 bases removed from V and 5 bases from J, the gap between germline ends came to 17 bases. The germline CDR1 and CDR2 sequences are SNHLY and FYNNEI. The CDR3 loop spans 14 amino acids. The CDR3 loop reads CASTPEGGGTEAFF. The CDR3 nucleotides are TGTGCCAGCACCCCTGAGGGGGGAGGGACTGAAGCTTTCTTT.

This rearrangement joins TRBV18 to TRBJ1-2; D remains ambiguous. The CDR3 is 16 residues long. CDR1 and CDR2 from the germline V gene are KGHSH and LQKENI. V was clipped by 3 bases and J by 2 bases, with 16 bases between them. The CDR3 nucleotides read TGTGCCAGCTCACCGTTTGGCGACAAGGCCAACTATGGCTACACCTTC. Its protein product is CASSPFGDKANYGYTF.

The V call is TRBV4-1, the J call TRBJ1-1, with TRBD1 as a possible D gene (5 bases). Germline CDR1 reads MGHRA; CDR2 reads YSYEKL. V was trimmed by 0 bases and J by 1 base, leaving 9 bases between them. The CDR3 is 15 amino acids. The chain's CDR3 is CASSQDPTANTEAFF. CDR3 nucleotide sequence: TGCGCCAGCAGCCAAGATCCGACAGCGAACACTGAAGCTTTCTTT.

V usage is TRBV7-8 and J usage is TRBJ1-1; D not resolved. The CDR3 spans 13 residues. Trimming took off 2 bases at V and 1 base at J, with 5 bases between the two ends. Germline CDR1 SGHVS, CDR2 FQNEAQ. The CDR3 here is CASSLRENTEAFF. CDR3 DNA: TGTGCCAGCAGCTTACGCGAGAACACTGAAGCTTTCTTT.

This clone was seen a few times. One end of the junction is discordant with germline, which a read error may explain. J is TRBJ1-1 and V is TRBV7-9; 8 bases map to TRBD1. The CDR3 has 13 amino acids. CDR1 SEHNR and CDR2 FQNEAQ come from the germline V gene (reference sequence). CDR3: CASTLQGGTEAFF. The CDR3 bases are TGTGCCAGCACCTTACAGGGGGGAACTGAAGCTTTCTTT. The full variable domain, rest sourced from reference TRBV7-9 and TRBJ1-1, is DTGVSQNPRHKITKRGQNVTFRCDPISEHNRLYWYRQTLGQGPEFLTYFQNEAQLEKSRLLSDRFSAERPKGSFSTLEIQRTEQGDSAMYLCASTLQGGTEAFFGQGTRLTVV.

The chain carries TRBV5-6 and TRBJ1-2; weak D call: TRBD1 (6 bases). V lost 6 bases, J lost 5 bases, and 17 bases lay in between. Germline CDR1 and CDR2: SGHDT and YYEEEE. The CDR3 length is 14 residues. The CDR3 protein is CASTSYWGPYGYTF. The DNA of the CDR3 is TGTGCCAGCACCTCCTATTGGGGGCCTTATGGCTACACCTTC.

This clone appeared a few times. The chain joins TRBV5-1 to TRBJ2-1; D perhaps matches TRBD2 (5 bases). CDR1 and CDR2 from the germline V gene are SGHRS and YFSETQ. Trimming took off 0 bases at V and 5 bases at J, with 12 bases between the two ends. The CDR3 is made up of 15 amino acids. CDR3 nucleotides: TGCGCCAGCAGCTTGGATATGGGGAGTCACAATGAGCAGTTCTTC. Amino acid sequence: CASSLDMGSHNEQFF.

This clone appeared a single time. V and J are TRBV27 and TRBJ1-6, with 7 bases matching TRBD1. The CDR3 is 14 residues long. V gave up 5 bases and J gave up 9 bases; unmatched junction bases: 7. The germline V gene encodes CDR1 MNHEY and CDR2 SMNVEV (reference sequence). Here the CDR3 reads CASSRSGGGSPLHF. The CDR3 DNA follows: TGTGCCAGCAGTCGCTCAGGGGGAGGTTCACCCCTCCACTTT.

V and J are TRBV28 and TRBJ1-5; a possible D gene is TRBD1 (5 bases). V lost 1 base and J lost 4, with 14 bases in between. The V gene's germline CDR1 is MDHEN and CDR2 SYDVKM. This CDR3 spans 16 amino acids. CDR3 loop: CASSLLGLDGNQPQHF. CDR3 in DNA: TGTGCCAGCAGTTTATTGGGACTGGATGGGAATCAGCCCCAGCATTTT.

This clone appeared a few times. The chain couples TRBV2 to TRBJ1-1; tentative D call: TRBD1 (5 bases). Per the germline V gene, CDR1 is SNHLY and CDR2 is FYNNEI. The CDR3 consists of 16 residues. Trimming shortened V by 6 bases and J by 0 bases, and 17 bases separated the two germline ends. CDR3 DNA sequence: TGTGCCAGCAGCCCACCTGGAGGGACGGTGAACACTGAAGCTTTCTTT. Protein sequence: CASSPPGGTVNTEAFF.

V and J are TRBV11-3 and TRBJ1-6; D is possibly TRBD1 (5 bases). This CDR3 spans 13 amino acids. V was cut by 5 bases and J by 8 bases, with 10 bases left in between. CDR1 and CDR2 (germline): SGHNT, YENEEA. The CDR3 sequence: CASSLTGDSPLHF. The CDR3 DNA reads TGTGCCAGCAGCCTAACAGGAGATTCACCCCTCCACTTT.

The V gene is TRBV5-6, the J gene TRBJ1-5, with D maybe TRBD1 (6 bases). This CDR3 has 16 residues. Trimming took 3 bases from V and 2 from J, leaving 15 bases between them. The V gene's germline CDR1 is SGHDT and CDR2 YYEEEE. The CDR3 DNA sequence: TGTGCCAGCAGCTCTCAAGGGGGAGTGGGCAATCAGCCCCAGCATTTT. Translation gives CASSSQGGVGNQPQHF.

This clone was counted between two and nine times. V usage is TRBV2 and J usage is TRBJ2-3; 8 bases match TRBD2. V gave up 5 bases and J gave up 0 bases; unmatched junction bases: 1. The CDR3 is 14 amino acids. Per germline, CDR1 SNHLY and CDR2 FYNNEI. The CDR3 is CASSRGGSTDTQYF. The CDR3 nucleotides are TGTGCCAGCAGTCGGGGGGGAAGCACAGATACGCAGTATTTT.

The V call is TRBV25-1, the J call TRBJ1-1; TRBD1 aligns across 7 bases. The CDR3 contains 15 residues. Trimming removed 6 bases from V and 4 bases from J; junction bases left unmatched: 11. Germline-derived CDR1 and CDR2 are MGHDK and SYGVNS. The CDR3 DNA is TGTGCCAGCAGCGACGGACAGGTGGTCGGCACTGAAGCTTTCTTT. It codes for CASSDGQVVGTEAFF.

This clone was detected only a few times. The chain carries TRBV4-3 and TRBJ1-5; perhaps TRBD1 as D (6 bases). Germline V CDR1 and CDR2: LGHNA, YSLEER. The CDR3 has 22 residues. Trimming left V 1 base short and J 0 bases short, with 28 bases between. The CDR3 DNA follows: TGCGCCAGCAGCCAAGTCTTTTACAGGGACGGCCTAGGGATATATAGCAATCAGCCCCAGCATTTT. Translating gives CASSQVFYRDGLGIYSNQPQHF.

This clone has only a few counts. The chain has TRBV30 and TRBJ1-2; possibly TRBD1 for D (5 bases). This CDR3 region has 15 residues. Germline CDR1 reads GTSNPN; CDR2 reads SVGIG (reference sequence). The V gene lost 4 bases and the J gene lost 4 bases, with 19 bases spanning the gap. CDR3 sequence: CAWTPRAWGLYGYTF. The CDR3 DNA reads as TGTGCCTGGACTCCACGGGCATGGGGCCTCTATGGCTACACCTTC.

This rearrangement joins TRBV4-3 to TRBJ1-2; D possibly corresponds to TRBD1 (6 bases). V lost 3 bases to trimming and J lost 8 bases, with 16 bases between them. This CDR3 spans 14 amino acids. Germline-derived CDR1 and CDR2 are LGHNA and YSLEER. Here the CDR3 reads CASSQSGASWGYTF. For the CDR3, the DNA is TGCGCCAGCAGCCAGTCAGGGGCATCTTGGGGCTACACCTTC.

V gene TRBV5-1 combines with J gene TRBJ2-5; 9 nucleotides match TRBD1. This CDR3 has 14 amino acids. Losses at the gene ends were 6 bases for V and 3 bases for J; bases not matched to a gene: 6. From germline, CDR1 is SGHRS and CDR2 YFSETQ. The CDR3 region is CASTQGATEETQYF. In DNA, the CDR3 is TGCGCCAGCACACAGGGGGCTACAGAAGAGACCCAGTACTTC.